The text below deals with one T cell receptor beta chain. The sample comes from a study of graft-versus-host responses after intestinal transplantation. Germline V gene lookup returns CDR1 PRHDT and CDR2 FYEKMQ (reference sequence). The CDR3 extends over 15 amino acids. Between the trimmed V and J ends, which lost 4 bases and 5 bases, there was a span of 17 bases. Generated by immunoSEQ multiplex PCR, the TCRdb table keeps only in-frame clones and is missing some. This table holds approximately 58,000 clones, about 90% found once. V gene TRBV13 combines with J gene TRBJ2-5, with D perhaps TRBD1 or TRBD2 (5 bases each). The source material was PBMCs, sampled roughly 120 days after intestinal transplantation. This TCR derives from a human patient who received an intestinal transplant, so some T cells may come from the graft donor. DNA of the CDR3: TGTGCCAGCAGCTGGGGGACCGGGGAATGGGAGACCCAGTACTTC. This encodes CASSWGTGEWETQYF.